These 29 T cell receptor beta chains originate from one sample sequenced in a study of shared clonotypes between healthy human individuals. Only in-frame clones appear in the TCRdb table, and some are missing; sequencing was by immunoSEQ multiplex PCR. The profile shows about 1.1 million clones, approximately 80% of them singletons. Input material: memory CD4+ T cells from PBMCs. The subset denotes: CD45RA-negative fraction. The receptors stem from a young man in good health. Some clones in this sample may be carry-over from other donors' samples.

This clone was observed a single time. The chain couples TRBV30 to TRBJ2-7; no definite D call. The germline V gene has CDR1 GTSNPN and CDR2 SVGIG (reference sequence). This CDR3 has 11 amino acids. The V and J ends lost 2 bases and 5 bases respectively, with 7 bases between them. CDR3 sequence (DNA): TGTGCCTGGAGTCAACTACACGAGCAGTACTTC. As protein: CAWSQLHEQYF. Using reference TRBV30 and TRBJ2-7 for the parts outside the CDR3, the full variable domain is SQTIHQWPATLVQPVGSPLSLECTVEGTSNPNLYWYRQAAGRGLQLLFYSVGIGQISSEVPQNLSASRPQDRQFILSSKKLLLSDSGFYLCAWSQLHEQYFGPGTRLTVT.

The chain joins TRBV5-5 to TRBJ1-4; a possible D gene is TRBD1 (5 bases). V was trimmed by 7 bases and J by 7 bases, leaving 14 bases between them. The CDR3 spans 13 residues. CDR1 is SGHKS, CDR2 YYEKEE, per germline (reference sequence). The CDR3 nucleotides are TGTGCCAGCCTCGGGGGACCTGGTGAAAAACTGTTTTTT. This translates into CASLGGPGEKLFF.

CDR3 loop: CASSPLVTGSTDTQYF. DNA for the CDR3: TGTGCCAGTAGTCCCCTAGTGACAGGGAGCACAGATACGCAGTATTTT. This sequence joins TRBV19 and TRBJ2-3; 7 bases are a match to TRBD1. The CDR3 sequence is 16 residues long. CDR1 is LNHDA, CDR2 SQIVND, per germline (reference sequence). With V trimmed by 5 bases and J by 0 bases, 8 bases remained unmatched.

This clone was seen more than once but under ten times. The chain couples TRBV28 to TRBJ1-1; the D is unclear. V shed 10 bases and J shed 11 bases, with 20 bases lying between them. Germline V gene sequence: CDR1 MDHEN, CDR2 SYDVKM. The CDR3 has 12 residues. The CDR3 region is CATKDQIRGAFF. In DNA, the CDR3 is TGTGCCACCAAGGACCAAATTCGTGGCGCTTTCTTT.

This chain connects TRBV19 to TRBJ2-7, with 7 bases that match TRBD1. V dropped 6 bases and J dropped 3; count of bases not matched to a gene: 17. Germline CDR1 LNHDA, CDR2 SQIVND (reference sequence). The CDR3 runs to 17 residues. CDR3 nucleotides: TGTGCCAGTAGCCTATCACCGGGACAGCGGAAAAACTACGAGCAGTACTTC. Its protein is CASSLSPGQRKNYEQYF.

J is TRBJ2-1 and V is TRBV9; 7 nucleotides line up with TRBD2. The junction had 12 bases not matched to a gene; V was cut back by 3 bases and J by 9 bases. The CDR3 is 15 amino acids. Germline values: CDR1 SGDLS, CDR2 YYNGEE. CDR3 nucleotide sequence: TGTGCCAGCAGCGCGCAGACTAGCTGGCGTTTTGAGCAGTTCTTC. As protein: CASSAQTSWRFEQFF.

This chain uses TRBV18 with TRBJ1-2; D is perhaps TRBD1 (6 bases). The ends were cut back, 3 bases at V and 4 bases at J, with 15 bases in the middle. The length of the CDR3 is 15 residues. Germline V CDR1 and CDR2: KGHSH, LQKENI. This chain's CDR3 is CASSPVAGEAYGYTF. The DNA for the CDR3 is TGTGCCAGCTCACCGGTGGCAGGGGAAGCCTATGGCTACACCTTC. The variable domain in full, completed from reference TRBV18 and TRBJ1-2, reads NAGVMQNPRHLVRRRGQEARLRCSPMKGHSHVYWYRQLPEEGLKFMVYLQKENIIDESGMPKERFSAEFPKEGPSILRIQQVVRGDSAAYFCASSPVAGEAYGYTFGSGTRLTVV.

There are a few counts of this clone. The chain uses TRBV7-8 and TRBJ2-7, with D possibly being TRBD1 or TRBD2 (6 bases each). Per germline, CDR1 SGHVS and CDR2 FQNEAQ. Trimming left V 1 base short and J 6 bases short, with 13 bases between. This CDR3 has 14 amino acids. CDR3 sequence (DNA): TGTGCCAGCAGCTTAGGAGGGGGAGGTAGCGAGCAGTACTTC. Translation: CASSLGGGGSEQYF.

V is TRBV18 and J is TRBJ2-5, with 9 bases fitting TRBD1. Germline CDR1 is KGHSH and CDR2 is LQKENI. The CDR3 is made up of 15 amino acids. V lost 5 bases to trimming and J lost 1 base; unmatched junction nucleotides: 5. CDR3 amino acids: CASSAQTGGQETQYF. Here the CDR3 DNA reads TGTGCCAGCTCAGCCCAGACAGGGGGCCAAGAGACCCAGTACTTC.

The chain joins TRBV2 to TRBJ2-1, with 13 nucleotides matching TRBD2. The CDR3 covers 15 residues. The germline gives CDR1 SNHLY, CDR2 FYNNEI. V gave up 5 bases and J gave up 6 bases; unmatched junction bases: 4. CDR3 sequence: CASSLTSGRGNEQFF. CDR3 coding DNA: TGTGCCAGCAGTCTAACTAGCGGGAGGGGCAATGAGCAGTTCTTC.

The chain couples TRBV28 to TRBJ2-4; D is possibly TRBD1 (6 bases). V was cut by 5 bases and J by 1 base, with 9 bases left in between. The CDR3 length is 14 residues. Germline assignment: CDR1 MDHEN and CDR2 SYDVKM. CDR3 protein: CASSPQGAKNIQYF. DNA for the CDR3: TGTGCCAGCAGTCCGCAGGGGGCCAAAAACATTCAGTACTTC.

This clone was recorded only once. This rearrangement joins TRBV10-3 to TRBJ1-1, with 11 bases lining up with TRBD1. The CDR3 spans 16 residues. Germline V gives CDR1 ENHRY, CDR2 SYGVKD. The junction had 11 bases not matched to a gene; V was cut back by 5 bases and J by 6 bases. CDR3: CAISKPPGQGVSEAFF. In DNA form, the CDR3 reads TGTGCCATCAGTAAACCCCCGGGACAGGGGGTCTCTGAAGCTTTCTTT.

The chain uses TRBV7-2 and TRBJ1-2; 9 bases match TRBD1. Per germline, CDR1 SGHTA and CDR2 FQGNSA. The trim removed 4 bases at V and 11 bases at J, leaving 8 bases unmatched. The length of the CDR3 is 13 residues. CDR3 nucleotide sequence: TGTGCCAGCAGCTCCCGGGACAGGGATAGGTACACCTTC. Protein product: CASSSRDRDRYTF. The full variable domain, its missing parts supplied by reference TRBV7-2 and TRBJ1-2, is GAGVSQSPSNKVTEKGKDVELRCDPISGHTALYWYRQSLGQGLEFLIYFQGNSAPDKSGLPSDRFSAERTGGSVSTLTIQRTQQEDSAVYLCASSSRDRDRYTFGSGTRLTVV.

This clone was picked up a small number of times. The gene calls are TRBV5-5 and TRBJ2-2; no clear D. Trimming cost V 4 bases and J 8 bases, with 9 bases left between them. The length of the CDR3 is 12 residues. The germline V gene encodes CDR1 SGHKS and CDR2 YYEKEE (reference sequence). The CDR3 DNA sequence: TGTGCCAGCAGCCGAGTGGGTGGGGAGCTGTTTTTT. Its protein is CASSRVGGELFF.

The chain employs TRBV5-4 and TRBJ1-3; D is possibly TRBD1 (5 bases). The germline V gene encodes CDR1 SGHNT and CDR2 YYREEE (reference sequence). The CDR3 length is 18 residues. The V and J ends lost 4 bases and 0 bases respectively, with 20 bases between them. The DNA for the CDR3 is TGTGCCAGCAGCCCGGGGGGTTTCGGGGCGAACTCTGGAAACACCATATATTTT. Its protein product is CASSPGGFGANSGNTIYF. Together with reference TRBV5-4 and TRBJ1-3, the CDR3 gives the full variable domain: ETGVTQSPTHLIKTRGQQVTLRCSSQSGHNTVSWYQQALGQGPQFIFQYYREEENGRGNFPPRFSGLQFPNYSSELNVNALELDDSALYLCASSPGGFGANSGNTIYFGEGSWLTVV.

V usage is TRBV28 and J usage is TRBJ2-1; D is unresolved. The germline V and J ends were trimmed by 6 bases and 9 bases, with 24 bases remaining between them. The CDR3 covers 16 residues. The germline gives CDR1 MDHEN, CDR2 SYDVKM. The CDR3 spells CASRPGGSSRTGEQFF. DNA for the CDR3: TGTGCCAGCAGGCCGGGCGGTTCATCCCGTACGGGTGAGCAGTTCTTC.

The chain employs TRBV19 and TRBJ1-5, with D perhaps matching TRBD1 (6 bases). In germline, CDR1 is LNHDA, CDR2 SQIVND (reference sequence). Trimming stripped 7 bases from V and 7 bases from J, with 20 bases between. The CDR3 loop spans 15 amino acids. As DNA, the CDR3 is TGTGCCAGTACCCCATATAGCAGGGGCGGCCAGCCCCAGCATTTT. Translating it yields CASTPYSRGGQPQHF.

The CDR3 loop reads CASSSGGQRNSPLHF. Written as DNA, the CDR3 is TGTGCCAGCAGCTCCGGAGGACAGCGGAATTCACCCCTCCACTTT. V is TRBV7-9 and J is TRBJ1-6, with D maybe TRBD1 (6 bases). This CDR3 comprises 15 residues. V was clipped by 4 bases and J by 7 bases, with 14 bases between them. Germline V CDR1 and CDR2: SEHNR, FQNEAQ (reference sequence). The variable domain in full, with the rest retrieved from reference TRBV7-9 and TRBJ1-6, is DTGVSQNPRHKITKRGQNVTFRCDPISEHNRLYWYRQTLGQGPEFLTYFQNEAQLEKSRLLSDRFSAERPKGSFSTLEIQRTEQGDSAMYLCASSSGGQRNSPLHFGNGTRLTVT.

This clone has at least ten counts. V gene TRBV5-4 combines with J gene TRBJ2-7; 8 bases align to TRBD2. The V and J ends lost 0 bases and 6 bases, in that order; junction bases with no gene match: 5. CDR1 is SGHNT and CDR2 is YYREEE in the germline V gene (reference sequence). The CDR3 contains 14 residues. The CDR3 nucleotides are TGTGCCAGCAGCTTGGCGGGAGGGCTGGGCGAGCAGTACTTC. Its translation is CASSLAGGLGEQYF. Full variable domain (outside the CDR3, taken from reference TRBV5-4 and TRBJ2-7): ETGVTQSPTHLIKTRGQQVTLRCSSQSGHNTVSWYQQALGQGPQFIFQYYREEENGRGNFPPRFSGLQFPNYSSELNVNALELDDSALYLCASSLAGGLGEQYFGPGTRLTVT.

The genes are TRBV30 and TRBJ1-4; 7 nucleotides match TRBD1. CDR1 is GTSNPN, CDR2 SVGIG, per germline (reference sequence). CDR3 length equals 14 residues. Unmatched junction bases numbered 7, after V lost 1 base and J lost 8 bases. The DNA for the CDR3 is TGTGCCTGGAGTGGCGAGGGACAGCCCGAAAAACTGTTTTTT. Translated: CAWSGEGQPEKLFF.

This CDR3 is CASRGSGANVLTF. The CDR3 DNA follows: TGTGCCAGCAGGGGTTCTGGGGCCAACGTCCTGACTTTC. The rearrangement joins TRBV7-8 to TRBJ2-6; D is undetermined. Per germline, CDR1 SGHVS and CDR2 FQNEAQ. Trimming cost V 6 bases and J 1 base, with 4 bases left between them. The CDR3 spans 13 residues.

The chain recombines TRBV5-1 with TRBJ2-5; TRBD1 might be the D (6 bases). CDR1 and CDR2 (germline): SGHRS, YFSETQ. Between the trimmed V and J ends, which lost 3 bases and 5 bases, there was a span of 17 bases. The CDR3 sequence is 15 residues long. The CDR3 bases are TGCGCCAGCAGCTCCATACAGGGTGTAGGCGAGACCCAGTACTTC. Translated, it gives CASSSIQGVGETQYF.

V is TRBV5-8 and J is TRBJ2-7; tentative D call: TRBD2 (6 bases). Trimming removed 3 bases at V and 0 bases at J, with 16 bases between. Per the germline V gene, CDR1 is SGHTS and CDR2 is YDEGEE. The CDR3 consists of 16 residues. The DNA for the CDR3 is TGTGCCAGCAGCTCCCCTGGGGAGGTCAACTCCTACGAGCAGTACTTC. It codes for CASSSPGEVNSYEQYF. The whole variable domain, remainder taken from reference TRBV5-8 and TRBJ2-7, is EAGVTQSPTHLIKTRGQQATLRCSPISGHTSVYWYQQALGLGLQFLLWYDEGEERNRGNFPPRFSGRQFPNYSSELNVNALELEDSALYLCASSSPGEVNSYEQYFGPGTRLTVT.

About this clone itself: Being one base from a much bigger clone, this may be a read error. Other DNA sequences in the sample encode the same CDR3. This rearrangement joins TRBV2 to TRBJ2-3, with D hard to call. The V end was cut by 4 bases, the J end by 5 bases, with 4 bases between. The CDR3 length is 11 residues. Looked up from germline, CDR1 is SNHLY and CDR2 is FYNNEI. CDR3 region: CASSVGDTQYF. For the CDR3, the DNA is TGTGCCAGCAGTGTGGGAGATACGCAGTATTTT.

The V gene is TRBV28, the J gene TRBJ2-7; D unclear. The germline V and J ends were trimmed by 6 bases and 3 bases, with 12 bases remaining between them. The CDR3 runs to 13 residues. Germline CDR1 MDHEN, CDR2 SYDVKM. The CDR3 reads CASRPGLNYEQYF. The CDR3 nucleotides are TGTGCCAGCAGGCCGGGCCTCAACTACGAGCAGTACTTC.

The V and J genes are TRBV5-1 and TRBJ2-2, with D possibly TRBD1 on 5 matching bases. Trimming took off 3 bases at V and 4 bases at J, with 10 bases between the two ends. The germline V gene has CDR1 SGHRS and CDR2 YFSETQ. CDR3 size: 14 residues. CDR3 sequence: CASSSRTTTGELFF. The CDR3 region has the DNA TGCGCCAGCAGCTCAAGGACAACCACCGGGGAGCTGTTTTTT. The full variable domain, completed using reference TRBV5-1 and TRBJ2-2, is KAGVTQTPRYLIKTRGQQVTLSCSPISGHRSVSWYQQTPGQGLQFLFEYFSETQRNKGNFPGRFSGRQFSNSRSEMNVSTLELGDSALYLCASSSRTTTGELFFGEGSRLTVL.

This rearrangement joins TRBV2 to TRBJ1-4; 7 bases agree with TRBD1. Per germline, CDR1 SNHLY and CDR2 FYNNEI. J was trimmed by 5 bases and V by 6 bases; bases with no gene match: 6. The CDR3 spans 14 residues. The CDR3 DNA sequence: TGTGCCAGCAGGGGGGACAGCGGGAATGAAAAACTGTTTTTT. Protein product: CASRGDSGNEKLFF.

CDR3 DNA sequence: TGTGCCAGCAGCTTGGGTGGTTGGGACACAGATACGCAGTATTTT. Its translation: CASSLGGWDTDTQYF. This sequence joins TRBV5-6 and TRBJ2-3; D is unclear. The V gene lost 0 bases and the J gene lost 2 bases, with 10 bases spanning the gap. Germline assignment: CDR1 SGHDT and CDR2 YYEEEE. This CDR3 region has 15 residues. The full variable domain, completed using reference TRBV5-6 and TRBJ2-3, is DAGVTQSPTHLIKTRGQQVTLRCSPKSGHDTVSWYQQALGQGPQFIFQYYEEEERQRGNFPDRFSGHQFPNYSSELNVNALLLGDSALYLCASSLGGWDTDTQYFGPGTRLTVL.

The chain carries TRBV21-1 and TRBJ2-7; TRBD2 is taken as the D call from the table, unchecked against the DNA. TRBV21-1 is shown as a pseudogene. The CDR3 totals 12 residues. The CDR3 bases are TGTGCCAGCAGCAAAGACGGTTACGAGCAGTACTTC. It translates to CASSKDGYEQYF.